The clone carrying this TCR beta chain was seen a few times. Treatment-naive patients with stable or active relapsing-remitting disease served as multiple sclerosis controls. This record comes from a study of CD8 T cells in Susac syndrome. Random hexamers were used to reverse transcribe an amount of 0.5 to 1 ug RNA. Across 54 Vbeta and 13 Jbeta, TCR beta CDR3 was amplified with immunoSEQ multiplex PCR. TCRdb recomputed calls from the immunoSEQ multiplex PCR reads with MiXCR, one row per CDR3 protein. Counted here are 250,000 to 350,000 distinct CDR3 sequences, 80% to 90% occurring once; the ten biggest clones make up approximately 0.11%. V lost 5 bases and J lost 8, with 9 bases in between. The CDR3 totals 11 residues. Per germline, CDR1 MNHNS and CDR2 SASEGT.

The chain couples TRBV6-1 to TRBJ1-1; D ambiguous. The origin of this receptor is a human donor with multiple sclerosis. The sequenced material came from CD8+ T cells from PBMCs. CDR3 nucleotide sequence: TGTGCCAGCAGTTTTGGGCCCGAAGCTTTCTTT. Translated, it gives CASSFGPEAFF.